One sample yielded the 32 T cell receptor beta chains listed below, sequenced in a study of identical twins. TCRdb reanalysed the 5' RACE reads using MiXCR and keeps one entry per CDR3 protein. Among about 570,000 distinct CDR3 sequences listed, 9.6% were seen once. These sequences were also reported in another study, on yellow fever vaccine responses in identical twins.

Sequenced: PBMCs. The receptors stem from a woman aged 18-29 years in good health.

The table lists this clonotype with a few counts. The DNA for the CDR3 is TGCGCCAGCAGCCAAGAGACTCAGGGGAGCTATGGCTACACCTTC. Protein product: CASSQETQGSYGYTF. The gene calls are TRBV4-3 and TRBJ1-2; D may be TRBD1 (6 bases). This CDR3 region has 15 residues. CDR1 is LGHNA, CDR2 YSLEER, per germline. V lost 0 bases to trimming and J lost 4 bases, with 12 bases between them.

This clonotype has a count of ten or more. The chain joins TRBV11-1 to TRBJ2-7, with 10 bases fitting TRBD2. Per the germline V gene, CDR1 is SGHAT and CDR2 is FQDESV (reference sequence). The CDR3 contains 19 residues. With V trimmed by 5 bases and J by 0 bases, 16 bases remained unmatched. The CDR3 reads CASSPGWRTSGASSYEQYF. CDR3 DNA sequence: TGTGCCAGCAGCCCTGGTTGGCGTACTAGCGGGGCTAGCTCCTACGAGCAGTACTTC.

This clonotype appeared a few times. The chain is built from TRBV27 and TRBJ1-5, with unresolved D. Germline assignment: CDR1 MNHEY and CDR2 SMNVEV (reference sequence). V was trimmed by 2 bases and J by 5 bases, leaving 16 bases between them. This CDR3 has 16 amino acids. The CDR3 nucleotides read TGTGCCAGCAGTTTAGGCCCCACTTGGACTGATCAGCCCCAGCATTTT. Its protein is CASSLGPTWTDQPQHF.

The table lists this clonotype with a few counts. J is TRBJ2-1 and V is TRBV20-1; 12 bases fit TRBD2. Per the germline V gene, CDR1 is DFQATT and CDR2 is SNEGSKA (reference sequence). The CDR3 loop spans 14 amino acids. Losses at the gene ends were 6 bases for V and 7 bases for J; bases not matched to a gene: 7. In DNA, the CDR3 is TGCAGTGCCCCCCGGACTAGCGGGATTAATGAGCAGTTCTTC. Translated, it gives CSAPRTSGINEQFF.

This clonotype has a handful of counts. V usage is TRBV4-3 and J usage is TRBJ2-3; TRBD2 agrees at 7 bases. The CDR3 runs 16 residues. CDR1 is LGHNA and CDR2 is YSLEER in the germline V gene. V lost 0 bases, J lost 4 bases, and 7 bases stayed unmatched. The CDR3 sequence: CASSQEPATSADTQYF. CDR3 nucleotides: TGCGCCAGCAGCCAAGAACCCGCTACTAGCGCAGATACGCAGTATTTT.

This clonotype was observed once. The chain carries TRBV6-2 or TRBV6-3 and TRBJ2-1; 10 bases agree with TRBD2. Per the germline V gene, CDR1 is MNHEY and CDR2 is SVGEGT. Germline trimming cut 6 bases from V and 5 bases from J; bases unmatched to any gene: 1. This CDR3 has 13 residues. In nucleotides, the CDR3 is TGTGCCAGCAGGGGGACTAGCGACAATGAGCAGTTCTTC. Translating gives CASRGTSDNEQFF.

This clonotype was found a few times. The chain joins TRBV20-1 to TRBJ2-1; 14 bases align to TRBD2. The CDR3 totals 12 residues. Germline assignment: CDR1 DFQATT and CDR2 SNEGSKA (reference sequence). The CDR3 region is CRGLAGDGEQFF. DNA of the CDR3: TGCAGGGGACTAGCGGGAGACGGGGAGCAGTTCTTC.

The gene calls are TRBV7-2 and TRBJ2-1; TRBD2 agrees at 8 bases. The CDR3 totals 15 residues. From germline, CDR1 is SGHTA and CDR2 FQGNSA. J lost 7 bases, V lost 0 bases, and 5 bases had no gene match. The CDR3 region has the DNA TGTGCCAGCAGCTTAGCGGGACTAGTCTTGAATGAGCAGTTCTTC. Protein product: CASSLAGLVLNEQFF.

The genes are TRBV9 and TRBJ2-7; D tentatively fits TRBD1 or TRBD2 (6 bases each). The CDR3 is 14 residues long. V gave up 4 bases and J gave up 4 bases, with 15 bases separating them. CDR1 and CDR2 from the germline V gene are SGDLS and YYNGEE. The CDR3 loop is CASSPGATGYEQYF. CDR3 in DNA: TGTGCCAGCAGCCCGGGGGCCACAGGGTACGAGCAGTACTTC.

This clonotype has a handful of counts. The rearrangement joins TRBV20-1 to TRBJ2-7; D not resolved. Germline-derived CDR1 and CDR2 are DFQATT and SNEGSKA (reference sequence). V dropped 0 bases and J dropped 3 bases, with 9 bases sitting between them. The CDR3 runs to 13 residues. This CDR3 is CSARDLVSYEQYF. The CDR3, as DNA: TGCAGTGCTAGAGATCTAGTCAGCTACGAGCAGTACTTC.

This clonotype showed up many times. The chain joins TRBV28 to TRBJ1-4, with 7 nucleotides matching TRBD1. The V gene's germline CDR1 is MDHEN and CDR2 SYDVKM. V dropped 2 bases and J dropped 7; count of bases not matched to a gene: 7. This CDR3 contains 15 residues. CDR3 sequence: CASSLTQGRGEKLFF. CDR3 sequence (DNA): TGTGCCAGCAGTTTAACACAGGGGAGGGGTGAAAAACTGTTTTTT.

Many counts were recorded for this clonotype. The chain joins TRBV12-3 or TRBV12-4 to TRBJ1-5; the D is unclear. With 6 bases removed from V and 8 bases from J, the gap between germline ends came to 8 bases. This CDR3 has 11 amino acids. The CDR3 is CASSQKEPQHF. The CDR3 region has the DNA TGTGCCAGCAGCCAAAAGGAGCCCCAGCATTTT.

This clonotype was seen repeatedly, ten times or more. The chain carries TRBV28 and TRBJ2-5, with TRBD1 matching 7 bases. V gave up 3 bases and J gave up 0 bases; unmatched junction bases: 7. CDR1 is MDHEN and CDR2 is SYDVKM in the germline V gene. The CDR3 contains 16 residues. The CDR3 region is CASSFQVRGYQETQYF. CDR3 nucleotide sequence: TGTGCCAGCAGTTTTCAGGTCAGGGGGTACCAAGAGACCCAGTACTTC.

This clonotype was seen more than once but under ten times. The chain recombines TRBV24-1 with TRBJ2-3; perhaps TRBD2 as D (6 bases). Looked up from germline, CDR1 is KGHDR and CDR2 is SFDVKD. The CDR3 is 14 amino acids. Trimming took 8 bases from V and 4 from J, leaving 15 bases between them. This chain's CDR3 is CATTNSAGPDTQYF. The CDR3 DNA reads TGTGCCACCACCAACTCGGCGGGGCCAGATACGCAGTATTTT.

V usage is TRBV11-2 and J usage is TRBJ2-3; the D is unclear. Germline values: CDR1 SGHAT, CDR2 FQNNGV. V dropped 4 bases and J dropped 6 bases, with 14 bases sitting between them. The CDR3 spans 14 residues. The CDR3: CASSSNRAGDTQYF. As DNA, the CDR3 is TGTGCCAGCAGCTCAAATAGGGCCGGGGATACGCAGTATTTT.

This clonotype was seen a handful of times. The rearrangement uses TRBV7-9 and TRBJ2-5, with no clear D. Trimming left V 4 bases short and J 2 bases short, with 5 bases between. CDR3 length: 12 residues. The germline V gene has CDR1 SEHNR and CDR2 FQNEAQ (reference sequence). This chain's CDR3 is CASSSAQETQYF. The CDR3 nucleotides read TGTGCCAGCAGCTCAGCACAAGAGACCCAGTACTTC.

In this sample, this clonotype turned up many times. The rearrangement links TRBV20-1 to TRBJ2-1; D is undetermined. Between the trimmed V and J ends, which lost 3 bases and 0 bases, there was a span of 12 bases. CDR3 length: 15 amino acids. Germline loops: CDR1 DFQATT, CDR2 SNEGSKA (reference sequence). CDR3: CSASKPPDSYNEQFF. CDR3 bases: TGCAGTGCTAGCAAGCCGCCAGACTCCTACAATGAGCAGTTCTTC.

V gene TRBV29-1 combines with J gene TRBJ2-5; no definite D call. This CDR3 spans 12 amino acids. Trimming pared 4 bases from V and 5 bases from J, leaving 11 bases between. Germline CDR1 is SQVTM and CDR2 is ANQGSEA. CDR3 residues: CSVVVLGETQYF. In DNA form, the CDR3 reads TGCAGCGTTGTGGTGCTTGGGGAGACCCAGTACTTC.

This rearrangement joins TRBV6-1 to TRBJ2-5; D is perhaps TRBD2 (6 bases). The germline V and J ends were trimmed by 6 bases and 7 bases, with 15 bases remaining between them. This CDR3 is 13 amino acids long. CDR1 is MNHNS and CDR2 is SASEGT in the germline V gene. CDR3: CASSGPGTLTQYF. The CDR3 DNA follows: TGTGCCAGCAGCGGACCCGGGACTTTGACCCAGTACTTC.

This clonotype was seen at least ten times. The chain has TRBV12-3 or TRBV12-4 and TRBJ1-5; D may be TRBD1 (5 bases). Deletions cut 5 bases from V and 0 bases from J, with 8 bases between. The CDR3 runs to 14 residues. The CDR3 region is CASSPGVSNQPQHF. The CDR3 DNA reads TGTGCCAGCAGTCCGGGGGTTAGCAATCAGCCCCAGCATTTT.

The chain couples TRBV11-1 to TRBJ2-7; TRBD2 matches 9 bases. The CDR3 covers 17 residues. Trimming at V came to 2 bases and at J to 4 bases, leaving 12 bases not matched to a gene. Germline-derived CDR1 and CDR2 are SGHAT and FQDESV (reference sequence). The CDR3 DNA reads TGTGCCAGCAGCTTAAATACTGCTAGCGGGGCACCTTACGAGCAGTACTTC. This translates into CASSLNTASGAPYEQYF.

This clonotype has at least ten counts. The rearrangement links TRBV25-1 to TRBJ2-1; TRBD2 matches at 7 bases. Losses at the gene ends were 0 bases for V and 1 base for J; bases not matched to a gene: 6. This CDR3 comprises 17 residues. Germline V gene data show CDR1 as MGHDK and CDR2 as SYGVNS. CDR3 sequence (DNA): TGTGCCAGCAGTGAATACGCCCAGCGGGGATCCTACAATGAGCAGTTCTTC. Translated: CASSEYAQRGSYNEQFF.

This clonotype was detected only a few times. CDR3: CSASGQTGDSYEQYF. CDR3 in DNA: TGCAGTGCTAGCGGCCAGACAGGGGACTCCTACGAGCAGTACTTC. The chain links TRBV20-1 to TRBJ2-7, with 8 bases matching TRBD1. Trimming removed 3 bases from V and 0 bases from J; junction bases left unmatched: 7. The CDR3 runs to 15 residues. Looked up from germline, CDR1 is DFQATT and CDR2 is SNEGSKA (reference sequence).

This clonotype showed up many times. The CDR3 region is CASSYMQPGASSSYNEQFF. The CDR3 nucleotides are TGTGCCAGCAGTTACATGCAGCCAGGTGCATCGAGCTCCTACAATGAGCAGTTCTTC. The V and J genes are TRBV6-2 or TRBV6-3 and TRBJ2-1, with D hard to call. Germline-derived CDR1 and CDR2 are MNHEY and SVGEGT. Trimming removed 2 bases at V and 0 bases at J, with 20 bases between. This CDR3 is 19 amino acids long.

This clonotype was found many times. This CDR3 is CASSNPAQETQYF. As DNA, the CDR3 is TGTGCCAGCAGCAATCCCGCCCAAGAGACCCAGTACTTC. The V call is TRBV7-2, the J call TRBJ2-5; D remains ambiguous. In germline, CDR1 is SGHTA, CDR2 FQGNSA. This CDR3 region has 13 residues. V gave up 5 bases and J gave up 1 base, with 8 bases separating them.

J is TRBJ2-3 and V is TRBV18, with 8 bases lining up with TRBD1. In germline, CDR1 is KGHSH, CDR2 LQKENI. The CDR3 sequence is 16 residues long. Germline trimming cut 8 bases from V and 0 bases from J; bases unmatched to any gene: 10. The CDR3 is CASADRARRSTDTQYF. CDR3 nucleotide sequence: TGTGCCAGCGCGGACAGGGCCCGCCGGAGCACAGATACGCAGTATTTT.

The chain has TRBV12-3 or TRBV12-4 and TRBJ1-6, with D perhaps matching TRBD1 (6 bases). Trimming stripped 5 bases from V and 9 bases from J, with 17 bases between. The CDR3 sequence is 15 residues long. The CDR3 loop reads CASSDEMGAASPLHF. The CDR3 DNA reads TGTGCCAGCAGTGACGAGATGGGGGCTGCTTCACCCCTCCACTTT.

The chain joins TRBV3-1 to TRBJ1-2; D is uncertain. The CDR3 length is 15 residues. The V end was cut by 1 base, the J end by 1 base, with 10 bases between. Per the germline V gene, CDR1 is LGHDT and CDR2 is YNNKEL (reference sequence). The CDR3 sequence: CASSQGVQRNYGYTF. Written as DNA, the CDR3 is TGTGCCAGCAGCCAAGGGGTACAGCGTAACTATGGCTACACCTTC.

This clonotype has just a few counts. J is TRBJ2-5 and V is TRBV29-1; 7 positions agree with TRBD1. Looked up from germline, CDR1 is SQVTM and CDR2 is ANQGSEA. J gave up 4 bases and V 3 bases, and 8 bases lay outside the gene matches. The CDR3 is 14 residues long. CDR3 protein: CSVERVAGGETQYF. CDR3 sequence (DNA): TGCAGCGTTGAGCGGGTCGCAGGGGGAGAGACCCAGTACTTC.

Many counts were recorded for this clonotype. The chain is built from TRBV6-4 and TRBJ2-2; D not resolved. The V gene lost 4 bases and the J gene lost 0 bases, with 9 bases spanning the gap. Germline V gene data show CDR1 as MRHNA and CDR2 as SNTAGT. The length of the CDR3 is 15 residues. CDR3 protein: CASSAAAANTGELFF. DNA for the CDR3: TGTGCCAGCAGTGCCGCTGCCGCGAACACCGGGGAGCTGTTTTTT.

This clonotype has just a few counts. CDR3 nucleotide sequence: TGTGCCAGCAGACGGTCGGGGTACAGGGAGGTGAGCGGGGAGCTGTTTTTT. Protein product: CASRRSGYREVSGELFF. This chain connects TRBV6-1 to TRBJ2-2; D is possibly TRBD1 or TRBD2 (6 bases each). V lost 6 bases and J 7 bases, leaving 24 bases between the germline ends. The CDR3 runs to 17 residues. In germline, CDR1 is MNHNS, CDR2 SASEGT.

This clonotype turned up a few times. The rearrangement links TRBV4-2 to TRBJ1-2; no firm D call. Trimming left V 0 bases short and J 8 bases short, with 10 bases between. The CDR3 sequence is 13 residues long. Germline V lookup: CDR1 LGHNA, CDR2 YNFKEQ. CDR3 DNA: TGTGCCAGCAGCCAAGATCAGGATACGGGCTACACCTTC. Translation: CASSQDQDTGYTF.